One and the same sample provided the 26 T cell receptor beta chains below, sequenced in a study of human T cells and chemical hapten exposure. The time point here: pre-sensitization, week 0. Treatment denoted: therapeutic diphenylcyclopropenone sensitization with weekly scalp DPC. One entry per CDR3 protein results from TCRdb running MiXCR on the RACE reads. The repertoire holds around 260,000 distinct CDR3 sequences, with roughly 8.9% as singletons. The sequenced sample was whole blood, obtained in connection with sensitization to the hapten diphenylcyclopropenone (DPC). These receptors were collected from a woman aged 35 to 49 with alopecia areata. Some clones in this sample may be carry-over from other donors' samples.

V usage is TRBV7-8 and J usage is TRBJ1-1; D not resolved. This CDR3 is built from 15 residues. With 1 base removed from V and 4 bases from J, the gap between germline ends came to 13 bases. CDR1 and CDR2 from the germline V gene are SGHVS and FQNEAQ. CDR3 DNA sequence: TGTGCCAGCAGCTTAGGGGCCCGGCGACCCACTGAAGCTTTCTTT. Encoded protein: CASSLGARRPTEAFF.

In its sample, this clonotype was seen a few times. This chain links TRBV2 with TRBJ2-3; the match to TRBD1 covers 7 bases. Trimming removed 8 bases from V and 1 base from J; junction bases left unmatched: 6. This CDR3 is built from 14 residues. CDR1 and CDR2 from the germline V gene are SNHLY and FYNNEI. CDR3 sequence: CASGGTGGTDTQYF. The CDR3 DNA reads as TGTGCCAGCGGGGGCACAGGGGGCACAGATACGCAGTATTTT.

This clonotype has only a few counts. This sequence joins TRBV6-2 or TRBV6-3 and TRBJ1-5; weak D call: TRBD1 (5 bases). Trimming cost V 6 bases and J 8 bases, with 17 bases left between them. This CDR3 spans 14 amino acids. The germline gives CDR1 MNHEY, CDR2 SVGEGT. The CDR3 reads CASRTVGVLKPQHF. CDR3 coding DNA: TGTGCCAGCAGAACGGTGGGGGTCCTAAAGCCCCAGCATTTT.

CDR3 in amino acids: CAISDPWQSSNYGYTF. In DNA, the CDR3 is TGTGCCATCAGTGACCCCTGGCAGAGCTCTAACTATGGCTACACCTTC. The V and J genes are TRBV10-3 and TRBJ1-2; D uncertain. Germline CDR1 is ENHRY and CDR2 is SYGVKD. V shed 3 bases and J shed 0 bases, with 14 bases lying between them. CDR3 length: 16 residues.

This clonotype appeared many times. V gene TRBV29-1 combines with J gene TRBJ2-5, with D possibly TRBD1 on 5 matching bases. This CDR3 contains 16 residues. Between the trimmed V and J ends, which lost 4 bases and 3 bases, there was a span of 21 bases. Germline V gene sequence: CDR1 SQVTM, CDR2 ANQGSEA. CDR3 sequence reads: CSVATPYSDRKETQYF. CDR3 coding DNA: TGCAGCGTTGCCACCCCTTACAGCGACAGAAAAGAGACCCAGTACTTC. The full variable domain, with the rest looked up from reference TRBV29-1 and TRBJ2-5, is SAVISQKPSRDICQRGTSLTIQCQVDSQVTMMFWYRQQPGQSLTLIATANQGSEATYESGFVIDKFPISRPNLTFSTLTVSNMSPEDSSIYLCSVATPYSDRKETQYFGPGTRLLVL.

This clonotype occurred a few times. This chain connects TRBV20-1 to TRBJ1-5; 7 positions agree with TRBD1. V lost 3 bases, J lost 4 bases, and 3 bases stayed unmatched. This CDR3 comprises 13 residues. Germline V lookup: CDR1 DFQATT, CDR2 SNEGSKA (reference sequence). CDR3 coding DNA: TGCAGTGCTAGCCGGGACAGAAATCAGCCCCAGCATTTT. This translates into CSASRDRNQPQHF.

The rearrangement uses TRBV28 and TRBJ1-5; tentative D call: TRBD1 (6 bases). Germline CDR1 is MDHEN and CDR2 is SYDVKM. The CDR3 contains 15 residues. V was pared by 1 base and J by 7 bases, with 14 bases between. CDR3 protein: CASSLLEGVGQPQHF. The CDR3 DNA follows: TGTGCCAGCAGTTTATTAGAGGGGGTAGGGCAGCCCCAGCATTTT.

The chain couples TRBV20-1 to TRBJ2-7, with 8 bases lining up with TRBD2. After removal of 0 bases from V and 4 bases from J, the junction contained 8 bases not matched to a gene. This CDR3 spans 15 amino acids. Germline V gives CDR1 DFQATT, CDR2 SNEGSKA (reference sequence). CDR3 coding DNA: TGCAGTGCTAGAGATCCAACTAGCGGTAAATACGAGCAGTACTTC. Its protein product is CSARDPTSGKYEQYF.

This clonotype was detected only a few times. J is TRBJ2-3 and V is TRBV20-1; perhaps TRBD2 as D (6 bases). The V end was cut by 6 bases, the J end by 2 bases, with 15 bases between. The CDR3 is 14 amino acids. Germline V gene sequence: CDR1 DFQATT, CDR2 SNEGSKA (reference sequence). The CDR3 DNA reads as TGCAGTGCCGGGAGAACGCCCATCACAGATACGCAGTATTTT. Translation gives CSAGRTPITDTQYF.

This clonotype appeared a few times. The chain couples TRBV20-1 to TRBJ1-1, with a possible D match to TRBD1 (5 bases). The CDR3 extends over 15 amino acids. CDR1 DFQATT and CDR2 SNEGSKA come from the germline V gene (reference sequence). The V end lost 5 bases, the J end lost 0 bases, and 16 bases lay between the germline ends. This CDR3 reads CSAGPPGRMNTEAFF. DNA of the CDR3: TGCAGTGCTGGGCCCCCGGGACGGATGAACACTGAAGCTTTCTTT.

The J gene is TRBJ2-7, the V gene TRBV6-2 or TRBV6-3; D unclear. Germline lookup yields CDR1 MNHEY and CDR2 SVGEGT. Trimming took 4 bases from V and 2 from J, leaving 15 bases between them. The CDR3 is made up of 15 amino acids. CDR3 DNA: TGTGCCAGCAGTTTGACTCCCTCCGGCGCCTACGAGCAGTACTTC. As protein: CASSLTPSGAYEQYF.

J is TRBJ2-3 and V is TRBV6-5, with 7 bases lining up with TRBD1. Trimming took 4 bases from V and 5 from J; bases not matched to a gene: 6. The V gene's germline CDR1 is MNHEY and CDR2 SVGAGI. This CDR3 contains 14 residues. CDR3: CASSLQGRRDTQYF. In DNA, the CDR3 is TGTGCCAGCAGTTTACAGGGGCGTAGAGATACGCAGTATTTT.

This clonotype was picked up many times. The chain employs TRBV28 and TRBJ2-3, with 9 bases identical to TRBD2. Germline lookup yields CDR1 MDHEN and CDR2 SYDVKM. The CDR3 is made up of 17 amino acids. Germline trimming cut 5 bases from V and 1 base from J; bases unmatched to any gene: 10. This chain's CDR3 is CASSSYSGRGGTDTQYF. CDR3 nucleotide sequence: TGTGCCAGCAGTAGTTATAGCGGGAGAGGGGGCACAGATACGCAGTATTTT.

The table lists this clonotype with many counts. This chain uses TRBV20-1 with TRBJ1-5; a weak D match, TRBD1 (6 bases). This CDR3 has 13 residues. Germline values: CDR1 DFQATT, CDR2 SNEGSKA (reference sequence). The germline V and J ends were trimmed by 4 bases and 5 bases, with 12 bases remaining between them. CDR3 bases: TGCAGTGCTACAGGGGAGCTCCATCAGCCCCAGCATTTT. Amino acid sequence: CSATGELHQPQHF.

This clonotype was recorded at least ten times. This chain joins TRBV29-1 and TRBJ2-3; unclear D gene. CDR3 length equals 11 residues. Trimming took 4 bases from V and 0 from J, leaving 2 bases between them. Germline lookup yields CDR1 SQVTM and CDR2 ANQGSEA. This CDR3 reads CSVGSTDTQYF. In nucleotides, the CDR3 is TGCAGCGTTGGCAGCACAGATACGCAGTATTTT.

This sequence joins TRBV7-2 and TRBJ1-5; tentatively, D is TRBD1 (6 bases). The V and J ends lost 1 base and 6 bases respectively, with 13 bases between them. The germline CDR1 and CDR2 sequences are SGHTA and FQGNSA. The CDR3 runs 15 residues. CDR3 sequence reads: CASSLGGGGGQPQHF. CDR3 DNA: TGTGCCAGCAGCTTAGGAGGCGGGGGCGGTCAGCCCCAGCATTTT.

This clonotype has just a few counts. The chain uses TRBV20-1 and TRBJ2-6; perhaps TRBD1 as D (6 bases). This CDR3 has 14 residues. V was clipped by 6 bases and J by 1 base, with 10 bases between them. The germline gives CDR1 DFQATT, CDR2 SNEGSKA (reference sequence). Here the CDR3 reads CSAQDSSGANVLTF. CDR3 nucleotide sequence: TGCAGTGCACAGGACAGTTCTGGGGCCAACGTCCTGACTTTC.

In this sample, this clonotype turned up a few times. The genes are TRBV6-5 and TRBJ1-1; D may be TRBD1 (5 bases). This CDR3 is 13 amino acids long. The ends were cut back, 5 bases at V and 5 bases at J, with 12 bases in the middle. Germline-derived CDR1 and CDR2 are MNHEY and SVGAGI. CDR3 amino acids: CASSGAGGTEAFF. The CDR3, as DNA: TGTGCCAGCAGTGGTGCTGGGGGGACTGAAGCTTTCTTT.

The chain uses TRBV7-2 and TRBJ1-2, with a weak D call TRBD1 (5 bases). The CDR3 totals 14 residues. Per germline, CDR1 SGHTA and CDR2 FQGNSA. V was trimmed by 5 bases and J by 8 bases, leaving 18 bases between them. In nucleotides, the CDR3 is TGTGCCAGCAGCCTCAATGGGGGACCGGGAGGCTACACCTTC. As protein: CASSLNGGPGGYTF.

The CDR3 DNA follows: TGTGCCACCAGTTTCGGGGGAGACACTGAAGCTTTCTTT. Amino acid sequence: CATSFGGDTEAFF. The chain has TRBV24-1 and TRBJ1-1; weak D call: TRBD1 (5 bases). The CDR3 runs 13 residues. V was clipped by 6 bases and J by 3 bases, with 10 bases between them. Germline V gene lookup returns CDR1 KGHDR and CDR2 SFDVKD.

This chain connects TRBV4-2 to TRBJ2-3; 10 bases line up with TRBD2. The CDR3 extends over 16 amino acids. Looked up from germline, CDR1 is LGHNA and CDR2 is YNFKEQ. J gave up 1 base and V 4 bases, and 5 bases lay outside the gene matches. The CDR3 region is CASSLYLAGGTDTQYF. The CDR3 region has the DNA TGTGCCAGCAGCCTTTATCTAGCGGGGGGCACAGATACGCAGTATTTT.

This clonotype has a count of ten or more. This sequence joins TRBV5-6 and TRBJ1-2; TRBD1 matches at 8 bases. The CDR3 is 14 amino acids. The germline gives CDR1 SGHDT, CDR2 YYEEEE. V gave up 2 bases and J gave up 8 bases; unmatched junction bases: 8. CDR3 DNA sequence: TGTGCCAGCAGCTTCTTTGACAGGGGCGACGGCTACACCTTC. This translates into CASSFFDRGDGYTF.

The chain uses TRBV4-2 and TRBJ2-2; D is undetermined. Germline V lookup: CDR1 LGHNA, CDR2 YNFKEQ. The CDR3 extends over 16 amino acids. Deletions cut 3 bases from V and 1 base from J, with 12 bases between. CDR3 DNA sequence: TGTGCCAGCAGCCAGACCGCTAATCTGAACACCGGGGAGCTGTTTTTT. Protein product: CASSQTANLNTGELFF.

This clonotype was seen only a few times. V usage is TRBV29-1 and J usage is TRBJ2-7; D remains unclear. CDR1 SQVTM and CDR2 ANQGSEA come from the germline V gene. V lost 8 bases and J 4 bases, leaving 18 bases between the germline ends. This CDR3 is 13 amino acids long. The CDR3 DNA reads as TGCAGCAAAAATAGGCCCTCAGTTTACGAGCAGTACTTC. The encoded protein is CSKNRPSVYEQYF.

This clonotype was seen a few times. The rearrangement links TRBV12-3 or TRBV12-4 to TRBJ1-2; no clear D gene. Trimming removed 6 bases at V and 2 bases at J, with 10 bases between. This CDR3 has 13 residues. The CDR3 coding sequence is TGTGCCAGCAGCACACGGGCCAACTATGGCTACACCTTC. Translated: CASSTRANYGYTF.

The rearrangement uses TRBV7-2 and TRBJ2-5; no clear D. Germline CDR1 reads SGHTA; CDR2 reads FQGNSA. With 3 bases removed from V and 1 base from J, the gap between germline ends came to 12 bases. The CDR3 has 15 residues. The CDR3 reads CASSLPWTVQETQYF. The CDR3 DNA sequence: TGTGCCAGCAGCTTGCCCTGGACGGTCCAAGAGACCCAGTACTTC. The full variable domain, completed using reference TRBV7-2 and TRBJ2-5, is GAGVSQSPSNKVTEKGKDVELRCDPISGHTALYWYRQSLGQGLEFLIYFQGNSAPDKSGLPSDRFSAERTGGSVSTLTIQRTQQEDSAVYLCASSLPWTVQETQYFGPGTRLLVL.